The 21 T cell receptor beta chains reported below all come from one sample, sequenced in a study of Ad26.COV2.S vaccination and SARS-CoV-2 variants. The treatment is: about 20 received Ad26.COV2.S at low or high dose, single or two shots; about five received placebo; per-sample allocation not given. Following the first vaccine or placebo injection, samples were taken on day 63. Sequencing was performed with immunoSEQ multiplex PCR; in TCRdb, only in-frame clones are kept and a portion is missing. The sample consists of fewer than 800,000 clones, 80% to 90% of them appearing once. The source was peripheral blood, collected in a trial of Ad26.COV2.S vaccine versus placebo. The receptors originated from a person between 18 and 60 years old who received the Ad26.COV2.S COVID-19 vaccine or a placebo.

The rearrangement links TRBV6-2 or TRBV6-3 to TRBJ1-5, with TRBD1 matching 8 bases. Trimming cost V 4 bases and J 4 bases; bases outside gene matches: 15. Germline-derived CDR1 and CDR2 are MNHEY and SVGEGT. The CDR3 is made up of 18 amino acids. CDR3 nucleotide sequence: TGTGCCAGCAGTTTGCCCGACAGGGGAGGCCGGGGTAATCAGCCCCAGCATTTT. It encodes CASSLPDRGGRGNQPQHF.

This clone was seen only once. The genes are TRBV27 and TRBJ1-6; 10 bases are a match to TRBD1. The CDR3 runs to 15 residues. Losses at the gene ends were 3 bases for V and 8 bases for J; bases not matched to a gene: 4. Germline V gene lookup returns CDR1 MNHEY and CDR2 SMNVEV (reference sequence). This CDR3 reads CASSFTGTGDSPLHF. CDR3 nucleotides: TGTGCCAGCAGTTTTACCGGGACAGGGGATTCACCCCTCCACTTT.

CDR3 sequence (DNA): TGTGCCAGCAGCAAGAGGCTACTCCCTAGCACAGATACGCAGTATTTT. Translating it yields CASSKRLLPSTDTQYF. The chain carries TRBV5-6 and TRBJ2-3; D ambiguous. The CDR3 has 16 residues. Germline lookup yields CDR1 SGHDT and CDR2 YYEEEE. The ends were cut back, 4 bases at V and 0 bases at J, with 15 bases in the middle.

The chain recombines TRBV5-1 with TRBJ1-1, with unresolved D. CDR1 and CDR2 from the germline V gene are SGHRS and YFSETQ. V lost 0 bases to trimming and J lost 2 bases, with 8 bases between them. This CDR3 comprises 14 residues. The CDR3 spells CASSLVGRNTEAFF. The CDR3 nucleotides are TGCGCCAGCAGCTTGGTCGGGCGAAACACTGAAGCTTTCTTT.

The CDR3 DNA is TGTGCCAGCAGCAGGCCCACAGGGGGCAGGACTGAAGCTTTCTTT. The encoded protein is CASSRPTGGRTEAFF. The rearrangement uses TRBV5-4 and TRBJ1-1; TRBD1 aligns across 9 bases. The ends lost 4 bases at V and 5 bases at J; junction bases unmatched: 9. Germline loops: CDR1 SGHNT, CDR2 YYREEE (reference sequence). This CDR3 has 15 amino acids.

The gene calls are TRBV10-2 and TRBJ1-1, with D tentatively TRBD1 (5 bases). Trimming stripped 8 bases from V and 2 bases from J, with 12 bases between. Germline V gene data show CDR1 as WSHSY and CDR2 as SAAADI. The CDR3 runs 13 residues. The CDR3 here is CASGGGVNTEAFF. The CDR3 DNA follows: TGCGCCAGCGGTGGGGGTGTAAACACTGAAGCTTTCTTT.

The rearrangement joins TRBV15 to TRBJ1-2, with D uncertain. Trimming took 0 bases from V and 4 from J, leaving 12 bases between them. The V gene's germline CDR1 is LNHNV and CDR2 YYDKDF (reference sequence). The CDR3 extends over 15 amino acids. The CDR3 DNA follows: TGTGCCACCAGCAGAGATCGGGAAAGGGCCTATGGCTACACCTTC. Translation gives CATSRDRERAYGYTF.

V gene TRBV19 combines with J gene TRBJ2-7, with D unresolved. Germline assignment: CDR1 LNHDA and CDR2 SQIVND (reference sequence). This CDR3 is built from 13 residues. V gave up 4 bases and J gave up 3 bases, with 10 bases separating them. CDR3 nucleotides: TGTGCCAGTAGTACCCTCGGCAGCTACGAGCAGTACTTC. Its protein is CASSTLGSYEQYF.

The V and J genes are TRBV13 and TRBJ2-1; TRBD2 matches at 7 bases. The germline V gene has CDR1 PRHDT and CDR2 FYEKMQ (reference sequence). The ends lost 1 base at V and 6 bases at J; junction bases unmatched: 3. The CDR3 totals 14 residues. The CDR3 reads CASSLAGGFNEQFF. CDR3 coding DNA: TGTGCCAGCAGCTTAGCGGGAGGTTTCAATGAGCAGTTCTTC. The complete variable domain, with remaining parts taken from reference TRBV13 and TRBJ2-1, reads AAGVIQSPRHLIKEKRETATLKCYPIPRHDTVYWYQQGPGQDPQFLISFYEKMQSDKGSIPDRFSAQQFSDYHSELNMSSLELGDSALYFCASSLAGGFNEQFFGPGTRLTVL.

For the CDR3, the DNA is TGTGCCTGGAGTAGGACGGGGGGGCGCAATGAGCAGTTCTTC. Protein product: CAWSRTGGRNEQFF. The chain is built from TRBV30 and TRBJ2-1; 8 bases fit TRBD2. The CDR3 is made up of 14 amino acids. V dropped 2 bases and J dropped 6; count of bases not matched to a gene: 6. CDR1 is GTSNPN and CDR2 is SVGIG in the germline V gene (reference sequence).

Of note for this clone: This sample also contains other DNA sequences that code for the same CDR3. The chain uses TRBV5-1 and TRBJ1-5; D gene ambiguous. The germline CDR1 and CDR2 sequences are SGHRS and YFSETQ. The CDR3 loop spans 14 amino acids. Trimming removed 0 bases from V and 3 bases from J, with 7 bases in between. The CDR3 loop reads CASSLGVSNQPQHF. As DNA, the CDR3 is TGCGCCAGCAGCTTGGGTGTATCCAATCAGCCCCAGCATTTT.

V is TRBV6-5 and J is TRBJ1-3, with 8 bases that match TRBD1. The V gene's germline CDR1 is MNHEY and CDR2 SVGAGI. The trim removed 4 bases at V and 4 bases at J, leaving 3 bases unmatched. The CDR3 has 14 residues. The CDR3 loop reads CASSSTGGGNTIYF. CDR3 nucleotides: TGTGCCAGCAGTTCTACAGGGGGGGGAAACACCATATATTTT.

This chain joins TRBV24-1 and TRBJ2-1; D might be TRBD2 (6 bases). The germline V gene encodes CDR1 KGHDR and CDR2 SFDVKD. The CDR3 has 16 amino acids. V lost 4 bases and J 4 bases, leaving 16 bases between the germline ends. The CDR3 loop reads CATSEGIGGTYNEQFF. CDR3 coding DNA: TGTGCCACCAGTGAGGGGATAGGAGGGACTTACAATGAGCAGTTCTTC.

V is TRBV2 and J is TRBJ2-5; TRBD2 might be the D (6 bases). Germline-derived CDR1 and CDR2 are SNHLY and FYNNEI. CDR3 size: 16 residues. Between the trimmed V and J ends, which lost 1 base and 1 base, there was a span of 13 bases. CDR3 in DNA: TGTGCCAGCAGTGAAGTGGCGGGGATCATCCAAGAGACCCAGTACTTC. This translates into CASSEVAGIIQETQYF.

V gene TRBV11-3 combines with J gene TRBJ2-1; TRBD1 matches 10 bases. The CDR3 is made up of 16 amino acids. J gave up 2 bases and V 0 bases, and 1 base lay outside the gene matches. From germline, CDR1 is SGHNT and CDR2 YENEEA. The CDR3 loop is CASSLDGTGAYNEQFF. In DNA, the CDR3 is TGTGCCAGCAGCTTAGATGGGACAGGGGCCTACAATGAGCAGTTCTTC.

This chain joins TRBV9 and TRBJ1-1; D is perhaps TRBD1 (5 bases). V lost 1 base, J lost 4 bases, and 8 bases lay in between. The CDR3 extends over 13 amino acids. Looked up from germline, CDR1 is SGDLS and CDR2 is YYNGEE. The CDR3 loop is CASSVRGFTEAFF. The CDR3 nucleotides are TGTGCCAGCAGCGTACGGGGGTTCACTGAAGCTTTCTTT.

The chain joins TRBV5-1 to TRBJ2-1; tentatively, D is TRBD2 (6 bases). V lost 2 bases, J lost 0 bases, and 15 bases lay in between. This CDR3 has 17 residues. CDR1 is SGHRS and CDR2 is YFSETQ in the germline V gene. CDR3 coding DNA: TGCGCCAGCAGCTTTAAGGCGGGGTCTAGCTCCTACAATGAGCAGTTCTTC. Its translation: CASSFKAGSSSYNEQFF. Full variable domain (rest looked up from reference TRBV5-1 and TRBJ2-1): KAGVTQTPRYLIKTRGQQVTLSCSPISGHRSVSWYQQTPGQGLQFLFEYFSETQRNKGNFPGRFSGRQFSNSRSEMNVSTLELGDSALYLCASSFKAGSSSYNEQFFGPGTRLTVL.

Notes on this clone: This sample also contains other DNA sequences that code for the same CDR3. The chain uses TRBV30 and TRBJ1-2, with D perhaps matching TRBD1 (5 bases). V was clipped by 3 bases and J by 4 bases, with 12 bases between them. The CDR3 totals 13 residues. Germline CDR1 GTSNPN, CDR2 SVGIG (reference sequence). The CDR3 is CAWSPGLGYGYTF. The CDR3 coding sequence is TGTGCCTGGAGCCCGGGACTGGGCTATGGCTACACCTTC.

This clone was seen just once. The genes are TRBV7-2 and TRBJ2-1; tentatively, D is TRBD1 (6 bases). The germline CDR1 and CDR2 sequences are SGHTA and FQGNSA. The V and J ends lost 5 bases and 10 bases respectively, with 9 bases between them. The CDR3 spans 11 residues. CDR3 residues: CASSPRGEQFF. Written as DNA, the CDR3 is TGTGCCAGCAGCCCCAGGGGAGAGCAGTTCTTC.

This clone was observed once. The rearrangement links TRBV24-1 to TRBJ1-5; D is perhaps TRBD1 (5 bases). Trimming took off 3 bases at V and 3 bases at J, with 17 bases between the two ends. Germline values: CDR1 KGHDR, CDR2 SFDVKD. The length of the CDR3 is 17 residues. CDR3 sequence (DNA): TGTGCCACCAGTGATGGCCCCCGACGGGGGTACAATCAGCCCCAGCATTTT. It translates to CATSDGPRRGYNQPQHF.

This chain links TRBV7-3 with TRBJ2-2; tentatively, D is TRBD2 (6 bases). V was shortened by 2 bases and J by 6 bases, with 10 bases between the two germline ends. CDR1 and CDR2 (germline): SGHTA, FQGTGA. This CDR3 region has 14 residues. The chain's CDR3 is CASSLGGSAGELFF. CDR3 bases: TGTGCCAGCAGCTTAGGAGGGAGCGCCGGGGAGCTGTTTTTT.